This T cell receptor (beta chain) stems from a study of blood T cell repertoires in COVID-19 (TCRdb year 2020). About the study as a whole: The collaborator samples originated in the United States, Italy and Spain and spanned the acute and convalescent phases of COVID-19. The material from the prospective study consisted of cDNA or gDNA derived from T cells, B-cell-depleted T cells, or PBMCs. Subjects who had been exposed to COVID-19, were actively infected with it, or had recovered from it provided the deeply sampled blood TCRbeta repertoires that made up the dataset. A freely available public database, intended as a resource for researchers studying the immune response to SARS-CoV-2, is where the repertoires were released. The samples were drawn from two sources: the first 160 participants of the ongoing ImmuneRACE study, and fewer than 1,500 subjects contributed by 6 global collaborators. Sample metadata almost always included a de-identified subject ID, COVID-19 status, age in years and sex. HLA class I and class II types, where available, came from metadata supplied by the sample provider rather than from assay-based typing.

The investigation overall reported the following: Clinical and demographic metadata were provided uncurated, with the amount varying by source and participant.

CDR1 MGHDK and CDR2 SYGVNS are derived from the germline V gene. V gives up 3 bases and J gives up 0 bases, and the segment between their germline ends measures 5 bases. The CDR3 goes from the cysteine to the phenylalanine over 13 residues. CDR3 DNA is the only sequence kept; it has 39 bases, read in frame from the first base. Whole blood was collected in K2EDTA tubes by collaborating institutions according to the institutions' own protocols. For TCRbeta analysis, collaborators shipped samples as frozen whole blood, isolated PBMCs, or DNA extracted from either of those sample types. TCRbeta CDR3 regions were amplified from genomic DNA using the immunoSEQ Assay, a bias-controlled multiplex PCR. As for the original processing: Nucleated cell counts per sample were estimated from amplification of reference gene primers within the assay. Sequence reads were collapsed and filtered to measure the absolute abundance of every unique TCRbeta CDR3 rearrangement. Productive Simpson clonality was computed per sample as the square root of Simpson's diversity index over productive rearrangements. TCRdb provides this immuneACCESS table in a form limited to in-frame rearrangements. Some clones are lacking; in checked studies, under half of them reflect an unresolved V gene, and why the rest are absent is not known. V and J calls plus clone size are reproduced from that table; the DNA served to infer D and trimming. Across this sample there are about 180,000 clones, with around 83% seen only once. Of the sample, approximately 2.9% is held by the ten largest clones.

Concerning this clone itself: This clone's antigen is unknown. No base qualities exist here, and no much larger clone lies one base off it.

This clonotype originated in a woman in her 30s with active or convalescent COVID-19. Input material: peripheral blood. In this chain, TRBV25-1 is recombined with TRBJ1-1; the D gene identity is not certain. The nucleotide sequence reads as follows: TGTGCCAGCAGTGAGCGAGTGAACACTGAAGCTTTCTTT. Its protein is CASSERVNTEAFF.